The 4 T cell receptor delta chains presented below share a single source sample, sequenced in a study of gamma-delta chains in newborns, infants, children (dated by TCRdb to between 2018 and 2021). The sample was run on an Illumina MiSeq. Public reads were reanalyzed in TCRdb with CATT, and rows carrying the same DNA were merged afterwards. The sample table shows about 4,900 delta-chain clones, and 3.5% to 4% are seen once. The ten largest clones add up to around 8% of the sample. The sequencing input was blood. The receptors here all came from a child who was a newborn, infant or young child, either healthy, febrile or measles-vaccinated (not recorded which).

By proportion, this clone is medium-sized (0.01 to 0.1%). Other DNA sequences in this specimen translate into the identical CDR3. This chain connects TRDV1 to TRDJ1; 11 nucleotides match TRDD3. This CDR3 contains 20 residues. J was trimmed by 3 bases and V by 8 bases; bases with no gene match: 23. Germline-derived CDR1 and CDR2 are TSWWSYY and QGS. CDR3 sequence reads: CALSLRSRMGDTQRADKLIF. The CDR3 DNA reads TGTGCTCTTTCCCTCCGGAGCCGAATGGGGGATACGCAAAGGGCCGATAAACTCATCTTT.

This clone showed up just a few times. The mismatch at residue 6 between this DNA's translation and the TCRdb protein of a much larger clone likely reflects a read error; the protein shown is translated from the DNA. The CDR3 reads CACDTRGYRDTRQMFF. The CDR3 nucleotides are TGTGCCTGTGACACTAGGGGATACCGGGACACCCGACAGATGTTTTTC. The chain uses TRDV2 and TRDJ3; TRDD3 matches 8 bases. V lost 1 base to trimming and J lost 5 bases; unmatched junction nucleotides: 3. Germline V gene sequence: CDR1 GEAIGNYY, CDR2 EKD. The CDR3 has 16 residues.

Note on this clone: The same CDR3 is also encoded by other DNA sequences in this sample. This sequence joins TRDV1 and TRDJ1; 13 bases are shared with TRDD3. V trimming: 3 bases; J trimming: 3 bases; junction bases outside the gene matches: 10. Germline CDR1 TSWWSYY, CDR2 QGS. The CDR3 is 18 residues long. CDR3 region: CALGELAGTGGYADKLIF. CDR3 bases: TGTGCTCTTGGGGAGCTAGCCGGTACTGGGGGATACGCCGATAAACTCATCTTT.

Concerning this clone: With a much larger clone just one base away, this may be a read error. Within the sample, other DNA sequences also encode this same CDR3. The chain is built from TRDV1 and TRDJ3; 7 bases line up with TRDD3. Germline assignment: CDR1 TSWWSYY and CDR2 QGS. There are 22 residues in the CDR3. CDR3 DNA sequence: TGCGCTCTTGGGGAACCCCCCCGCGGGGCTGGGGGGAATACCTGGGACACCCGACAGATGTTTTTC. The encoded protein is CALGEPPRGAGGNTWDTRQMFF.